This passage covers 9 T cell receptor beta chains from one sample sequenced in a study of T-cell memory formation after mild COVID-19. TCRdb reprocessed the 5' RACE reads with MiXCR, giving one entry per CDR3 protein. The profile shows around 420,000 distinct CDR3 sequences, about 24% of them singletons. Sequenced material: PBMCs or a T cell subset sorted from them (not recorded which). The receptors come from an adult woman who had mild COVID-19 (a few samples of this study predate the infection). Cell type and time point are not known.

This sequence joins TRBV5-4 and TRBJ2-3, with D maybe TRBD2 (6 bases). The CDR3 is 15 amino acids. Between the trimmed V and J ends, which lost 0 bases and 2 bases, there was a span of 10 bases. Germline CDR1 and CDR2: SGHNT and YYREEE (reference sequence). The CDR3 nucleotides are TGTGCCAGCAGCTTGGGTGCGGGGATCACAGATACGCAGTATTTT. Protein sequence: CASSLGAGITDTQYF.

The rearrangement links TRBV4-1 to TRBJ2-1; D is uncertain. The CDR3 extends over 13 amino acids. The V end was cut by 0 bases, the J end by 3 bases, with 3 bases between. CDR1 and CDR2 (germline): MGHRA, YSYEKL. CDR3 loop: CASSQESYNEQFF. Written as DNA, the CDR3 is TGCGCCAGCAGCCAAGAAAGCTACAATGAGCAGTTCTTC.

The chain has TRBV28 and TRBJ1-2; 7 bases fit TRBD1. There are 16 residues in the CDR3. Germline V gene sequence: CDR1 MDHEN, CDR2 SYDVKM. Trimming took 3 bases from V and 2 from J; bases not matched to a gene: 9. The chain's CDR3 is CASSFPRRGGNYGYTF. The CDR3 DNA reads TGTGCCAGCAGTTTTCCCCGAAGAGGGGGCAACTATGGCTACACCTTC.

V is TRBV20-1 and J is TRBJ2-3; 12 positions match TRBD2. There are 15 residues in the CDR3. The V and J ends lost 5 bases and 5 bases, in that order; junction bases with no gene match: 8. Germline V lookup: CDR1 DFQATT, CDR2 SNEGSKA (reference sequence). CDR3: CSAPPSSGGGDTQYF. The DNA for the CDR3 is TGCAGTGCTCCCCCTTCTAGCGGGGGGGGAGATACGCAGTATTTT.

The J gene is TRBJ1-2, the V gene TRBV20-1; D uncertain. CDR1 and CDR2 from the germline V gene are DFQATT and SNEGSKA (reference sequence). V was trimmed by 7 bases and J by 4 bases, leaving 22 bases between them. There are 15 residues in the CDR3. CDR3 DNA: TGCAGTGTCCCTTCCGGGTCTCTTGGGAGCTATGGCTACACCTTC. Protein: CSVPSGSLGSYGYTF.

This clonotype was found a few times. The chain is built from TRBV19 and TRBJ2-2; D is uncertain. The germline V gene has CDR1 LNHDA and CDR2 SQIVND (reference sequence). The CDR3 runs to 15 residues. The ends were cut back, 5 bases at V and 4 bases at J, with 14 bases in the middle. The CDR3 region is CASSLVGQRTGELFF. The DNA for the CDR3 is TGTGCCAGTAGTTTGGTCGGGCAGCGCACCGGGGAGCTGTTTTTT.

This clonotype was detected a few times. The chain recombines TRBV28 with TRBJ2-5; TRBD1 aligns across 9 bases. V gave up 6 bases and J gave up 4 bases; unmatched junction bases: 12. Germline CDR1 MDHEN, CDR2 SYDVKM. CDR3 length: 16 amino acids. The CDR3 here is CASSTPGTGWRETQYF. In nucleotides, the CDR3 is TGTGCCAGCAGCACCCCCGGGACAGGGTGGCGAGAGACCCAGTACTTC.

This clonotype has only a few counts. The chain employs TRBV5-1 and TRBJ1-6; no clear D. CDR1 and CDR2 (germline): SGHRS, YFSETQ. V was pared by 0 bases and J by 10 bases, with 8 bases between. The CDR3 has 13 amino acids. CDR3 protein: CASSLETRSPLHF. The CDR3 DNA is TGCGCCAGCAGCTTGGAAACCCGCTCACCCCTCCACTTT.

This clonotype was seen a handful of times. The CDR3, as DNA: TGTGCCAGCAGTCTTCGACCGGGACAGCCGAACACTGAAGCTTTCTTT. It yields the protein CASSLRPGQPNTEAFF. V gene TRBV7-9 combines with J gene TRBJ1-1; TRBD1 aligns across 7 bases. Germline assignment: CDR1 SEHNR and CDR2 FQNEAQ (reference sequence). V lost 6 bases and J lost 1; bases outside the gene matches: 11. The CDR3 is 16 residues long.